One sample yielded the 22 T cell receptor beta chains listed below, sequenced in a study of shared clonotypes between healthy human individuals. Terminally differentiated effector memory CD45RA+ cells were left out of the naive CD8 fraction, which was CD45RO-negative and positively selected for CCR7. Clones were sequenced by immunoSEQ multiplex PCR, and TCRdb holds only the in-frame ones, with some missing. The sample has a few million clones; 85% to 95% are singletons. Sequencing input: naive CD8+ T cells from PBMCs. Receptors were obtained from a man aged 18 to 30 in good health. Some clones in this sample may be carry-over from other donors' samples.

The chain couples TRBV28 to TRBJ2-7; 7 positions match TRBD1. The CDR3 runs to 14 residues. V was clipped by 7 bases and J by 6 bases; unmatched bases: 12. Germline lookup yields CDR1 MDHEN and CDR2 SYDVKM. CDR3 in DNA: TGTGCCAGCACCTTCACAGGGGAGTCGGTCGAGCAGTACTTC. Amino acid sequence: CASTFTGESVEQYF.

The chain uses TRBV23-1 and TRBJ2-3; 10 positions agree with TRBD2. TRBV23-1 is recorded as an ORF, its role being uncertain. This CDR3 spans 16 amino acids. Trimming removed 7 bases from V and 2 bases from J; junction bases left unmatched: 9. The CDR3 sequence is CASKLRTSGVTDTQYF. In DNA form, the CDR3 reads TGCGCCAGCAAACTCCGGACTAGCGGTGTCACAGATACGCAGTATTTT.

The chain couples TRBV2 to TRBJ2-5; 11 nucleotides agree with TRBD2. This CDR3 is built from 16 residues. The V segment lost 2 bases and the J segment 3 bases; nucleotides outside the gene matches: 5. Germline V gives CDR1 SNHLY, CDR2 FYNNEI. The CDR3 nucleotides are TGTGCCAGCAGTGAAAGGCTAGCGGGAGGTGAAGAGACCCAGTACTTC. This gives the protein CASSERLAGGEETQYF. Filled out from reference TRBV2 and TRBJ2-5, the complete variable domain reads EPEVTQTPSHQVTQMGQEVILRCVPISNHLYFYWYRQILGQKVEFLVSFYNNEISEKSEIFDDQFSVERPDGSNFTLKIRSTKLEDSAMYFCASSERLAGGEETQYFGPGTRLLVL.

The rearrangement links TRBV29-1 to TRBJ1-1; 7 positions match TRBD1. The CDR3 runs to 13 residues. The germline CDR1 and CDR2 sequences are SQVTM and ANQGSEA. V lost 3 bases, J lost 4 bases, and 5 bases stayed unmatched. In DNA form, the CDR3 reads TGCAGCGTTGAGAGGCCAGGGGGCACTGAAGCTTTCTTT. This gives the protein CSVERPGGTEAFF.

This clone was counted once. The chain carries TRBV4-3 and TRBJ1-1, with no clear D. From germline, CDR1 is LGHNA and CDR2 YSLEER. CDR3 length equals 12 residues. Trimming shortened V by 8 bases and J by 0 bases, and 7 bases separated the two germline ends. This CDR3 reads CASSHLNTEAFF. CDR3 coding DNA: TGCGCCAGCTCTCATCTGAACACTGAAGCTTTCTTT.

The chain recombines TRBV13 with TRBJ2-1; possibly TRBD1 or TRBD2 for D (5 bases each). The germline V gene encodes CDR1 PRHDT and CDR2 FYEKMQ (reference sequence). This CDR3 contains 15 residues. With 0 bases removed from V and 7 bases from J, the gap between germline ends came to 13 bases. The CDR3 DNA reads as TGTGCCAGCAGCTTAGGGTCAGGGTGGAGGAATGAGCAGTTCTTC. Translating gives CASSLGSGWRNEQFF.

The chain is built from TRBV6-1 and TRBJ1-6; 8 positions match TRBD1. The CDR3 spans 14 residues. Germline CDR1 reads MNHNS; CDR2 reads SASEGT. Losses at the gene ends were 6 bases for V and 7 bases for J; bases not matched to a gene: 5. The DNA for the CDR3 is TGTGCCAGCAGCAACAGGGGGACAAATTCACCCCTCCACTTT. Protein: CASSNRGTNSPLHF.

To note about this clone: Within the sample, other DNA sequences also encode this same CDR3. The chain couples TRBV9 to TRBJ2-5, with 8 nucleotides matching TRBD2. Losses at the gene ends were 3 bases for V and 1 base for J; bases not matched to a gene: 2. The CDR3 length is 14 residues. From germline, CDR1 is SGDLS and CDR2 YYNGEE. CDR3 nucleotides: TGTGCCAGCAGCGCAACTAGCGGCCAAGAGACCCAGTACTTC. This gives the protein CASSATSGQETQYF.

This sequence joins TRBV19 and TRBJ2-7; possible D gene TRBD1, 5 bases. Germline V gene lookup returns CDR1 LNHDA and CDR2 SQIVND (reference sequence). The CDR3 loop spans 15 amino acids. V lost 6 bases and J lost 3, with 18 bases in between. The CDR3 DNA follows: TGTGCCAGTAGCTCCTTTTACAGGACCGACTACGAGCAGTACTTC. Protein: CASSSFYRTDYEQYF.

CDR3 sequence reads: CASSLENYEQYF. The CDR3 nucleotides are TGTGCCAGCAGCTTAGAGAATTACGAGCAGTACTTC. The J gene is TRBJ2-7, the V gene TRBV7-9; D uncertain. Per germline, CDR1 SEHNR and CDR2 FQNEAQ (reference sequence). The CDR3 sequence is 12 residues long. The ends were cut back, 1 base at V and 4 bases at J, with 5 bases in the middle.

The J gene is TRBJ1-1, the V gene TRBV19; D gene uncertain. The CDR3 length is 11 residues. Per germline, CDR1 LNHDA and CDR2 SQIVND (reference sequence). With 4 bases removed from V and 11 bases from J, the gap between germline ends came to 11 bases. This CDR3 is CASSTVLGAFF. For the CDR3, the DNA is TGTGCCAGTAGTACCGTCTTAGGGGCTTTCTTT.

The table lists this clone with a count of one. The chain is built from TRBV28 and TRBJ1-2; D gene uncertain. The CDR3 consists of 14 residues. Trimming cost V 1 base and J 3 bases, with 9 bases left between them. The V gene's germline CDR1 is MDHEN and CDR2 SYDVKM. CDR3 DNA sequence: TGTGCCAGCAGTTTATTGGAGGAGGACTATGGCTACACCTTC. Protein product: CASSLLEEDYGYTF.

The rearrangement joins TRBV25-1 to TRBJ1-1, with a weak D call TRBD1 (5 bases). Germline V lookup: CDR1 MGHDK, CDR2 SYGVNS. CDR3 length: 16 residues. V gave up 1 base and J gave up 3 bases, with 15 bases separating them. The CDR3, as DNA: TGTGCCAGCAGTGAATGGGGGAGCCGAGGGGACACTGAAGCTTTCTTT. This translates into CASSEWGSRGDTEAFF. Drawing the rest from reference TRBV25-1 and TRBJ1-1, the complete variable domain is EADIYQTPRYLVIGTGKKITLECSQTMGHDKMYWYQQDPGMELHLIHYSYGVNSTEKGDLSSESTVSRIRTEHFPLTLESARPSHTSQYLCASSEWGSRGDTEAFFGQGTRLTVV.

The CDR3 DNA follows: TGCGCCAGCAGCCATCACAGGGAGTCGGGTCAAGAGACCCAGTACTTC. Its protein product is CASSHHRESGQETQYF. The J gene is TRBJ2-5, the V gene TRBV4-1; tentatively, D is TRBD1 (6 bases). The CDR3 contains 16 residues. Germline assignment: CDR1 MGHRA and CDR2 YSYEKL. Trimming took 3 bases from V and 2 from J, leaving 16 bases between them.

The CDR3 DNA follows: TGTGCCAGCAGCTCGGGGGGGATCCAAGAGACCCAGTACTTC. Amino acid sequence: CASSSGGIQETQYF. The chain couples TRBV7-9 to TRBJ2-5; 8 positions agree with TRBD2. J gave up 1 base and V 4 bases, and 2 bases lay outside the gene matches. CDR1 and CDR2 (germline): SEHNR, FQNEAQ (reference sequence). The CDR3 consists of 14 residues.

This clone has a single count. This rearrangement joins TRBV19 to TRBJ1-2; no reliable D call. The germline CDR1 and CDR2 sequences are LNHDA and SQIVND (reference sequence). V lost 5 bases, J lost 1 base, and 8 bases lay in between. This CDR3 comprises 13 residues. CDR3 coding DNA: TGTGCCAGTAGTGTGACTGGTAACTATGGCTACACCTTC. Its translation: CASSVTGNYGYTF.

The chain employs TRBV7-7 and TRBJ1-1, with D perhaps TRBD1 (5 bases). The V end was cut by 8 bases, the J end by 0 bases, with 13 bases between. Germline V CDR1 and CDR2: SSHAT, FNYEAQ (reference sequence). The CDR3 sequence is 14 residues long. The DNA of the CDR3 is TGTGCCAGCCCCGCCGGGGCATTGAACACTGAAGCTTTCTTT. Amino acid sequence: CASPAGALNTEAFF.

This clone was detected once. The rearrangement links TRBV7-9 to TRBJ2-6; D not resolved. The V and J ends lost 4 bases and 0 bases respectively, with 16 bases between them. The CDR3 totals 18 residues. Germline loops: CDR1 SEHNR, CDR2 FQNEAQ (reference sequence). CDR3 protein: CASSSVGGYSSGANVLTF. CDR3 sequence (DNA): TGTGCCAGCAGCTCAGTGGGTGGTTACAGCTCTGGGGCCAACGTCCTGACTTTC.

The V gene is TRBV7-3, the J gene TRBJ2-7, with D possibly being TRBD1 or TRBD2 (6 bases each). Germline V gene lookup returns CDR1 SGHTA and CDR2 FQGTGA. This CDR3 is built from 16 residues. With 0 bases removed from V and 1 base from J, the gap between germline ends came to 13 bases. The CDR3 here is CASSLTGGRSSYEQYF. CDR3 bases: TGTGCCAGCAGCTTAACTGGGGGGCGTAGTTCCTACGAGCAGTACTTC.

V is TRBV9 and J is TRBJ2-3; a weak D match, TRBD2 (6 bases). CDR3 length: 16 amino acids. In germline, CDR1 is SGDLS, CDR2 YYNGEE. With 4 bases removed from V and 3 bases from J, the gap between germline ends came to 18 bases. The CDR3 coding sequence is TGTGCCAGCAGCCATGCCCCAACGGAGGGGACAGATACGCAGTATTTT. This translates into CASSHAPTEGTDTQYF.

V and J are TRBV6-1 and TRBJ1-5; possible D gene TRBD1, 6 bases. Germline values: CDR1 MNHNS, CDR2 SASEGT. There are 14 residues in the CDR3. Trimming stripped 7 bases from V and 1 base from J, with 11 bases between. The CDR3 nucleotides are TGTGCCAGCAAGATCACAGGGAGCAATCAGCCCCAGCATTTT. As protein: CASKITGSNQPQHF.

V is TRBV9 and J is TRBJ1-2; no definite D call. Germline V gene sequence: CDR1 SGDLS, CDR2 YYNGEE. With 4 bases removed from V and 3 bases from J, the gap between germline ends came to 19 bases. The CDR3 is made up of 16 amino acids. The CDR3 sequence is CASSPDPSGRDYGYTF. The DNA for the CDR3 is TGTGCCAGCAGCCCCGATCCATCTGGGAGGGACTATGGCTACACCTTC.